This TCR beta chain was recorded in a study of blood T cell repertoires in COVID-19. Study summary: Samples taken during acute and convalescent COVID-19 were collected in the United States, Italy and Spain. PBMCs, B-cell-depleted T cells, or T cells were the source of the cDNA or gDNA that made up the material.

As handled by the study authors: Amplifying reference gene primers gave estimates of nucleated cell counts. TCRdb's table, derived via immunoSEQ multiplex PCR, lists solely in-frame clones and lacks some. Clone size and V and J calls were adopted from that table, with D and trimming inferred from the DNA. The sample includes more than 70,000 clones, 80% to 90% of them seen just once. Trimming took 3 bases from V and 9 from J, leaving 12 bases between them. Germline values: CDR1 PRHDT, CDR2 FYEKMQ (reference sequence). The CDR3 extends over 13 amino acids. The chain couples TRBV13 to TRBJ2-4; TRBD2 might be the D (6 bases). This sequence originates from a woman older than 75 with active or convalescent COVID-19. Sequencing used peripheral blood. CDR3: CASSLALGGIQYF. The CDR3 DNA is TGTGCCAGCAGCTTGGCGTTGGGAGGCATTCAGTACTTC.